This T cell receptor beta chain was documented in a study of shared clonotypes between healthy human individuals. Clones were sequenced by immunoSEQ multiplex PCR, and TCRdb holds only the in-frame ones, with some missing. The data hold 2 million to 2.5 million clones, with approximately 95% observed a single time. The CDR3 is 14 amino acids. J gave up 4 bases and V 4 bases, and 4 bases lay outside the gene matches. Germline CDR1 reads KGHSH; CDR2 reads LQKENI. V usage is TRBV18 and J usage is TRBJ2-5, with TRBD2 identical over 9 bases. Sequencing input: naive CD4+ T cells from PBMCs. The subset denotes: CD45RA+ positively selected. This TCR derives from a man younger than 35 in good health. Some clones in this sample may be carry-over from other donors' samples. Here the CDR3 reads CASSLLLAGETQYF. CDR3 sequence (DNA): TGTGCCAGCTCACTACTACTAGCGGGAGAGACCCAGTACTTC.